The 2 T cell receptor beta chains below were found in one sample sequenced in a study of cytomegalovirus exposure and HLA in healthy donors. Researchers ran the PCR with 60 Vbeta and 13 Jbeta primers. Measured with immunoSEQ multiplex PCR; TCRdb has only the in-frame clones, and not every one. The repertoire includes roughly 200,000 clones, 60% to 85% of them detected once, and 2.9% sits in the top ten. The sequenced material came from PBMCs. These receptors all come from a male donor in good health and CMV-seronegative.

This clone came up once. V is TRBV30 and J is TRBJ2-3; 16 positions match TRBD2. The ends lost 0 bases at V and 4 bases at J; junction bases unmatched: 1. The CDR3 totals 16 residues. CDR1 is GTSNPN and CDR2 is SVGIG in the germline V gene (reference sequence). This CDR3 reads CAWSVGTSGGADTQYF. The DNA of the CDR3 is TGTGCCTGGAGTGTTGGGACTAGCGGGGGGGCAGATACGCAGTATTTT. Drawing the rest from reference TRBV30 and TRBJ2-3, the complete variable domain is SQTIHQWPATLVQPVGSPLSLECTVEGTSNPNLYWYRQAAGRGLQLLFYSVGIGQISSEVPQNLSASRPQDRQFILSSKKLLLSDSGFYLCAWSVGTSGGADTQYFGPGTRLTVL.

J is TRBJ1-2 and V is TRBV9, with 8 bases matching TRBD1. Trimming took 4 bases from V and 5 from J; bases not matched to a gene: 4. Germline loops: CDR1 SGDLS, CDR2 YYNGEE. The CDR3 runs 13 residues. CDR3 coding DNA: TGTGCCAGCAGCCCGACAGGGGATTATGGCTACACCTTC. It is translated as CASSPTGDYGYTF.